This TCR beta chain was captured by sequencing in a study of post-analysis software for immune sequencing data. Findings and limits, study-wide: Controls showed significantly higher normalized Chao1 diversity than did multiple sclerosis patients. Same-batch samples co-clustered strongly by F measure. Controls had lower frequencies than patients of a handful of TRBV segments, which included TRBV5-6, TRBV5-1 and TRBV20-1.

On this clonotype itself: Antigen unknown.

Unique-molecular-identifier-tagged TCR beta cDNA libraries were used. TCRdb called the PCR reads again in MiXCR, with one record for every CDR3 protein. The table includes roughly 580,000 distinct CDR3 sequences, 44% detected once. V lost 11 bases to trimming and J lost 3 bases; unmatched junction nucleotides: 9. Germline V gene data show CDR1 as MDHEN and CDR2 as SYDVKM. This CDR3 spans 14 amino acids. The sequenced material came from blood. The chain couples TRBV28 to TRBJ2-3, with 9 bases matching TRBD1. This receptor was obtained from a girl aged 5-17 years with multiple sclerosis. The CDR3 protein is CAEVRDRETDTQYF. For the CDR3, the DNA is TGTGCCGAAGTCCGGGACAGGGAAACAGATACGCAGTATTTT. The full variable domain, in which reference TRBV28 and TRBJ2-3 provide the parts outside the CDR3, is DVKVTQSSRYLVKRTGEKVFLECVQDMDHENMFWYRQDPGLGLRLIYFSYDVKMKEKGDIPEGYSVSREKKERFSLILESASTNQTSMYLCAEVRDRETDTQYFGPGTRLTVL.